This TCR beta chain originates from a study of OX40 agonist ivuxolimab in advanced cancers. The CDR3 has 13 residues. Germline V gene lookup returns CDR1 SNHLY and CDR2 FYNNEI. Trimming at V came to 9 bases and at J to 1 base, leaving 3 bases not matched to a gene. The data were produced by immunoSEQ multiplex PCR, yet TCRdb's version contains in-frame clones alone and is incomplete. This table holds tens of thousands of clones, about 85% found once. The input for sequencing was CD4+ or CD8+ T cells sorted from blood, taken in a trial of the OX40 agonist ivuxolimab. This chain connects TRBV2 to TRBJ1-5; 7 nucleotides align to TRBD1. The receptor was derived from an adult with an advanced solid tumor such as melanoma, head and neck, liver or kidney cancer. CDR3 DNA sequence: TGTGCCAGTCAGGGGGAAAGCAATCAGCCCCAGCATTTT. Translated: CASQGESNQPQHF.